The clone carrying this TCR beta chain has more than one count but fewer than ten. The antigen remains undetermined. Germline CDR1 reads KGHSH; CDR2 reads LQKENI. Trimming at V came to 8 bases and at J to 1 base, leaving 4 bases not matched to a gene. The CDR3 has 13 residues. Lesional scalp tissue (obtained by punch biopsy) and peripheral blood were collected from alopecia areata patients. The data derive from a study of CD8+ T cells in alopecia areata. Study-level background: Treated patients were given 5 to 10 mg oral tofacitinib twice daily.

Findings and limits, study-wide: For lesional scalp, especially alopecia totalis/universalis, clonality was higher than in normal scalp.

In each case, RNA was isolated and then reverse transcribed into cDNA as the sequencing template. Produced via immunoSEQ multiplex PCR; TCRdb's table is partial and in-frame only. The sample records some 210,000 clones, approximately 52% being singletons. The chain recombines TRBV18 with TRBJ1-2; 7 bases are a match to TRBD1. The specimen comprised CD4+ T cells sorted from blood, sampled at week 0. The receptor's source is a human donor with alopecia areata. The CDR3 nucleotides are TGTGCCAGCCGAGGACAGGATAACTATGGCTACACCTTC. It encodes CASRGQDNYGYTF.